This T cell receptor beta chain is drawn from a study of blood T cell repertoires in COVID-19. In the study overall: Italy, Spain and the United States were the sources of the convalescent and acute COVID-19 samples. PBMCs, B-cell-depleted T cells, or T cells were the source of the cDNA or gDNA that made up the material.

As concerns this clone: Other nucleotide sequences from this sample produce the same CDR3.

The CDR3 covers 14 residues. The V gene's germline CDR1 is MNHEY and CDR2 SMNVEV (reference sequence). V was clipped by 2 bases and J by 4 bases, with 9 bases between them. Sequencing used immunoSEQ multiplex PCR; TCRdb keeps in-frame clones, though not all of them. The sample includes 350,000 to 450,000 clones, around 88% of them seen just once. The source is a woman aged 60-70 years with COVID-19, enrolled during active disease. J is TRBJ1-5 and V is TRBV27; possible D gene TRBD1, 5 bases. Specimen: peripheral blood. CDR3: CASSLRQGNQPQHF. The CDR3 nucleotides are TGTGCCAGCAGTTTAAGGCAGGGAAATCAGCCCCAGCATTTT.